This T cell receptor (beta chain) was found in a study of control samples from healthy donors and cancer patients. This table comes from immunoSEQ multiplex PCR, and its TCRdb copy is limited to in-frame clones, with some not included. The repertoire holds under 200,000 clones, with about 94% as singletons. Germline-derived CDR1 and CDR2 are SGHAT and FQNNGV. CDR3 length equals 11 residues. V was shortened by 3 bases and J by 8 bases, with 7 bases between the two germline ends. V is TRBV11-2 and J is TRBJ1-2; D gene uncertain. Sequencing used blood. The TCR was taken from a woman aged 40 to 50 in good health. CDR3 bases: TGTGCCAGCAGCTTCCGTCAGGGCTACACCTTC. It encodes CASSFRQGYTF.